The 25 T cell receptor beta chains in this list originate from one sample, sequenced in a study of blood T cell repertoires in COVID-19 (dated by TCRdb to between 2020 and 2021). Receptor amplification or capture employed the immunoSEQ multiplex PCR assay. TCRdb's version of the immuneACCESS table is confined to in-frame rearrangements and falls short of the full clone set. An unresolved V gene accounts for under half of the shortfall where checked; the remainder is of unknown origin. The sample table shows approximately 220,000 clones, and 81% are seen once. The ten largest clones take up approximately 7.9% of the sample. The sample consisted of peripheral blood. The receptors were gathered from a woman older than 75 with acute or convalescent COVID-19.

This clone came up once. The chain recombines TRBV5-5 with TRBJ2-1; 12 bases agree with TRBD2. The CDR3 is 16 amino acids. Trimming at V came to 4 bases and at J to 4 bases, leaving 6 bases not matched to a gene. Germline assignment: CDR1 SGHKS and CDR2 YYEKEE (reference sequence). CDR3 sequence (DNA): TGTGCCAGCAGCGTAAGGACTAGCGGGATATACAATGAGCAGTTCTTC. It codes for CASSVRTSGIYNEQFF.

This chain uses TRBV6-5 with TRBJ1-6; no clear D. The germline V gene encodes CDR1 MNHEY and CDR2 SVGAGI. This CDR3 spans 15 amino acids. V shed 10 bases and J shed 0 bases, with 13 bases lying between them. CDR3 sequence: CATSLRSSYNSPLHF. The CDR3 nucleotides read TGTGCCACCTCCCTTAGGAGCTCCTATAATTCACCCCTCCACTTT.

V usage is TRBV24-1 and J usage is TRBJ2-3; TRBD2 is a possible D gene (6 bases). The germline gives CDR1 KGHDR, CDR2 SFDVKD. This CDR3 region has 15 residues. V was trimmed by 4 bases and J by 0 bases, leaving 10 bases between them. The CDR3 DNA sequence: TGTGCCACCAGTGACCCTAGCGTGAGCACAGATACGCAGTATTTT. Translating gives CATSDPSVSTDTQYF.

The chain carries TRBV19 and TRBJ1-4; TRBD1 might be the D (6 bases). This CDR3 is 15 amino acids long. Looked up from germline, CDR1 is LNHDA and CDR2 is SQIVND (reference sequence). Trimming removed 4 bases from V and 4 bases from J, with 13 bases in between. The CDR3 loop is CASSKADSYNEKLFF. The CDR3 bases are TGTGCCAGTAGTAAAGCGGACAGCTATAATGAAAAACTGTTTTTT.

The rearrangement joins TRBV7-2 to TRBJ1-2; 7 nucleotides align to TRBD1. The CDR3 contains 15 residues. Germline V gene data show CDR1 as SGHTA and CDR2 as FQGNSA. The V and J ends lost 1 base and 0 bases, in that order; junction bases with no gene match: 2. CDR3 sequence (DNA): TGTGCCAGCAGCTTAGGACAGGGCCCTAACTATGGCTACACCTTC. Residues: CASSLGQGPNYGYTF.

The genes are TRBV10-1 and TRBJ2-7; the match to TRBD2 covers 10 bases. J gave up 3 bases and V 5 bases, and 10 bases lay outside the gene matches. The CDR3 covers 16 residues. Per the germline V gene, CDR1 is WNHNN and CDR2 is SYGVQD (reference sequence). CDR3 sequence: CASSPPASGRVYEQYF. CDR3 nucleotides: TGCGCCAGCAGTCCGCCTGCTAGCGGGAGAGTCTACGAGCAGTACTTC.

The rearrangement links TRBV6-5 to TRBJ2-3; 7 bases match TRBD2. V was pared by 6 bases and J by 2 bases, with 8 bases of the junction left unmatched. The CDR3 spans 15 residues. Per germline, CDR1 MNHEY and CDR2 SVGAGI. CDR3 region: CASSPGRFYTDTQYF. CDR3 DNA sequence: TGTGCCAGCAGCCCCGGGAGGTTCTACACAGATACGCAGTATTTT.

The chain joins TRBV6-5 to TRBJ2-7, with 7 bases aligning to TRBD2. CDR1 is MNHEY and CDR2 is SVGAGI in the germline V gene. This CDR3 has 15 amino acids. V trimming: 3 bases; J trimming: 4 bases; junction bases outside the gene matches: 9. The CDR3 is CASSYKGGSTYEQYF. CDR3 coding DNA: TGTGCCAGCAGTTATAAGGGCGGGAGTACGTACGAGCAGTACTTC.

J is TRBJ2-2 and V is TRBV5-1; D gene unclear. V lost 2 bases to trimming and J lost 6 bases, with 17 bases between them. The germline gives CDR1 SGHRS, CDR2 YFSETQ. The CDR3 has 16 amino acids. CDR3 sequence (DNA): TGCGCCAGCAGCTTATCAGGTTCAACGTCGGCCGGGGAGCTGTTTTTT. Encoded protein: CASSLSGSTSAGELFF.

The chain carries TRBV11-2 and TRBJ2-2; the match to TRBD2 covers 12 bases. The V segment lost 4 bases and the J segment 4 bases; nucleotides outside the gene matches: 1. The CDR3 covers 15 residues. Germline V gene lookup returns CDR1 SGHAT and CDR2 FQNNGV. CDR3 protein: CASSWTSGTTGELFF. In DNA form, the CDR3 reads TGTGCCAGCAGCTGGACTAGCGGGACCACCGGGGAGCTGTTTTTT. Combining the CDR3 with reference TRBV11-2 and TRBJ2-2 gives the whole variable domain EAGVAQSPRYKIIEKRQSVAFWCNPISGHATLYWYQQILGQGPKLLIQFQNNGVVDDSQLPKDRFSAERLKGVDSTLKIQPAKLEDSAVYLCASSWTSGTTGELFFGEGSRLTVL.

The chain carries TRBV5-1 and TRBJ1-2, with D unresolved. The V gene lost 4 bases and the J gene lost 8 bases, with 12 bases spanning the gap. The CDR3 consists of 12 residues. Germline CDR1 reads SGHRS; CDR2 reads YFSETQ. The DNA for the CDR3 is TGCGCCAGCAGCACGACGAGAGGGGGCTACACCTTC. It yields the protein CASSTTRGGYTF.

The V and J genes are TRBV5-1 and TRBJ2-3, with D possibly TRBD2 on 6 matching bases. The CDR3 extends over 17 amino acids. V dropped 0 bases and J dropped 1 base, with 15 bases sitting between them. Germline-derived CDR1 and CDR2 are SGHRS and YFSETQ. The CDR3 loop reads CASSLERRSGGTDTQYF. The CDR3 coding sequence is TGCGCCAGCAGCTTGGAGCGTAGGTCGGGGGGCACAGATACGCAGTATTTT.

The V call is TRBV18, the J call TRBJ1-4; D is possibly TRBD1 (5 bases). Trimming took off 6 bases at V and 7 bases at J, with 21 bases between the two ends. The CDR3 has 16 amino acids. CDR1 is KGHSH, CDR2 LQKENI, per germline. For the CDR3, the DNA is TGTGCCAGCTCCCAGAATACGGGGGTTCGTGGTGAAAAACTGTTTTTT. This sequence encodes CASSQNTGVRGEKLFF.

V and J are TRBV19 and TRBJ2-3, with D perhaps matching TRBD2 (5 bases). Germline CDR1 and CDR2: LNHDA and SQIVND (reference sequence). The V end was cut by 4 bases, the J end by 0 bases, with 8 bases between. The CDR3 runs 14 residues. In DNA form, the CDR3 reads TGTGCCAGTAGTAGCAGCGGTAGCACAGATACGCAGTATTTT. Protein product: CASSSSGSTDTQYF. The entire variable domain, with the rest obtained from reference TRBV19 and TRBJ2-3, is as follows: DGGITQSPKYLFRKEGQNVTLSCEQNLNHDAMYWYRQDPGQGLRLIYYSQIVNDFQKGDIAEGYSVSREKKESFPLTVTSAQKNPTAFYLCASSSSGSTDTQYFGPGTRLTVL.

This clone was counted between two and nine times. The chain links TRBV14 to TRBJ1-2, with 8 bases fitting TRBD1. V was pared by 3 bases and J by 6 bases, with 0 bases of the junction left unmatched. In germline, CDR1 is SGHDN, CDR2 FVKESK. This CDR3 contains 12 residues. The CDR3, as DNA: TGTGCCAGCAGCCAGGACAGGGATGGCTACACCTTC. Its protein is CASSQDRDGYTF. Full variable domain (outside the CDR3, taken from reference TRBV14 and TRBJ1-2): EAGVTQFPSHSVIEKGQTVTLRCDPISGHDNLYWYRRVMGKEIKFLLHFVKESKQDESGMPNNRFLAERTGGTYSTLKVQPAELEDSGVYFCASSQDRDGYTFGSGTRLTVV.

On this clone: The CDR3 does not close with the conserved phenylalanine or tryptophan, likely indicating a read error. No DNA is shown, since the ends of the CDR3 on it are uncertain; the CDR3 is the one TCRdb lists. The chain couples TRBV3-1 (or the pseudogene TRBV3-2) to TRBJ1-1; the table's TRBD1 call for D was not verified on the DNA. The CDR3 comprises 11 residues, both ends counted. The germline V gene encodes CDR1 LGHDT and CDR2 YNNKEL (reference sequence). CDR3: CASSSFKAHRL.

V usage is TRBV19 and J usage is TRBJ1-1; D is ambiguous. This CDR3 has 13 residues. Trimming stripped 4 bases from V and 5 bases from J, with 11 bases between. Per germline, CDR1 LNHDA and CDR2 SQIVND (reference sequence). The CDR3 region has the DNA TGTGCCAGTAGTAGCGGGATTTGGACTGAAGCTTTCTTT. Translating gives CASSSGIWTEAFF.

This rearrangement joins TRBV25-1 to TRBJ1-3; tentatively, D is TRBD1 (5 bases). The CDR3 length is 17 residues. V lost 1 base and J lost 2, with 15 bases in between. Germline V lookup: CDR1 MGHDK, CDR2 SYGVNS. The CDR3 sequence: CASSESSYSDTGNTIYF. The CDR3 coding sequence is TGTGCCAGCAGTGAATCATCGTACTCGGACACTGGAAACACCATATATTTT.

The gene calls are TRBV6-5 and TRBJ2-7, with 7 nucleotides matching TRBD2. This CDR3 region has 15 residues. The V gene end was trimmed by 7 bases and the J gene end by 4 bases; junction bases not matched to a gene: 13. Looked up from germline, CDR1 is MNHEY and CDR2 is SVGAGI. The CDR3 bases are TGTGCCAGCAAACTGGGGAGGGTCTCAGGGTACGAGCAGTACTTC. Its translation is CASKLGRVSGYEQYF.

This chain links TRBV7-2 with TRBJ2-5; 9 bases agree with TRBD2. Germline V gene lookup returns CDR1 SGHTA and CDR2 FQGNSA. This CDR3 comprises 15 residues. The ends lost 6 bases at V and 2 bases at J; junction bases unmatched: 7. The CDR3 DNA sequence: TGTGCCAGCAGGGCTAGCGGGGTTATTCAAGAGACCCAGTACTTC. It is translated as CASRASGVIQETQYF.

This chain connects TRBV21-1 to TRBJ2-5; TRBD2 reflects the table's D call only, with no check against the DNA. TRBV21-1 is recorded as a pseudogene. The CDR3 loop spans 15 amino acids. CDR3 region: CASSNRECHQETQYF. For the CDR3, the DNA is TGTGCCAGCAGCAACCGGGAGTGCCACCAGGAGACCCAGTACTTC.

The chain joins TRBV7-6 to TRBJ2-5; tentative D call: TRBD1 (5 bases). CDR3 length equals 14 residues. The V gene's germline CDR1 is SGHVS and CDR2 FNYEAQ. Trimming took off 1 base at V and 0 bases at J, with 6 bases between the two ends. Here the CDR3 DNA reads TGTGCCAGCAGCTTAGGGGGCCACCAAGAGACCCAGTACTTC. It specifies CASSLGGHQETQYF.

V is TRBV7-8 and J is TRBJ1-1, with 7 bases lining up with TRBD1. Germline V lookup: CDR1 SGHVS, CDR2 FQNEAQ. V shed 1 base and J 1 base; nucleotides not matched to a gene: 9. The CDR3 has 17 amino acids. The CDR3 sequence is CASSLVSSGGPNTEAFF. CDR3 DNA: TGTGCCAGCAGCTTAGTATCTTCAGGGGGACCGAACACTGAAGCTTTCTTT.

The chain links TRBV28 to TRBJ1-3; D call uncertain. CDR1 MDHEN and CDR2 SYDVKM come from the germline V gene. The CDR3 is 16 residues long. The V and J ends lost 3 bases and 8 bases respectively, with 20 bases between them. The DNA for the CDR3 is TGTGCCAGCAGTTTTGGACCCCGAGGATCGGGATACACCATATATTTT. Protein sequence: CASSFGPRGSGYTIYF.

CDR3: CASSLEQSWNTGELFF. In DNA form, the CDR3 reads TGTGCCAGCAGCTTGGAACAGTCGTGGAACACCGGGGAGCTGTTTTTT. The chain carries TRBV5-4 and TRBJ2-2; D gene unclear. V was clipped by 0 bases and J by 1 base, with 10 bases between them. Germline-derived CDR1 and CDR2 are SGHNT and YYREEE (reference sequence). The CDR3 has 16 amino acids.